The clone carrying this T cell receptor beta chain is a singleton in its sample. These data come from a study of blood T cell repertoires in COVID-19. Participants reported their clinical history, and cohort assignment relied on those reports. This table comes from immunoSEQ multiplex PCR, and its TCRdb copy is limited to in-frame clones, with some not included. The sample yields just over 300,000 clones, over 75% seen once. The CDR3 has 13 amino acids. The germline gives CDR1 MNHEY, CDR2 SVGAGI. Deletions cut 10 bases from V and 2 bases from J, with 15 bases between. The sample comprised PBMCs or T cells enriched from blood (not recorded which). The chain joins TRBV6-5 to TRBJ2-7, with a possible D match to TRBD2 (6 bases). This TCR was sampled from a man aged 25-45 years who had recovered from COVID-19. The CDR3 is CATPGLSTYEQYF. CDR3 bases: TGTGCCACCCCGGGACTTTCAACCTACGAGCAGTACTTC.